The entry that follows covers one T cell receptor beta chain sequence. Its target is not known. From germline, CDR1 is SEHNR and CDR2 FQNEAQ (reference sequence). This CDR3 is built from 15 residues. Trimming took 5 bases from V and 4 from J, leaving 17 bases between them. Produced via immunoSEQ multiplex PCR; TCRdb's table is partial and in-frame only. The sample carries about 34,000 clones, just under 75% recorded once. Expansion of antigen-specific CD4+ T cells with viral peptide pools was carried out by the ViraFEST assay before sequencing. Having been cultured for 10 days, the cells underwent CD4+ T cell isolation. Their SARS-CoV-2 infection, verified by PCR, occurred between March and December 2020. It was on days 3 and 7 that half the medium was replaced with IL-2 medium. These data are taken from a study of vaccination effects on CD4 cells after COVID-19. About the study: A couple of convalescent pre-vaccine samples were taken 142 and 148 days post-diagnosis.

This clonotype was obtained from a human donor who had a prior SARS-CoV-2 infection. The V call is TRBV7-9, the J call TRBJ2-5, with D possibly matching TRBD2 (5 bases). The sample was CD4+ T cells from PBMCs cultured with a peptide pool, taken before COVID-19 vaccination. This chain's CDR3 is CASSKSGVDRETQYF. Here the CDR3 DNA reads TGTGCCAGCAGCAAGTCCGGGGTTGATCGAGAGACCCAGTACTTC. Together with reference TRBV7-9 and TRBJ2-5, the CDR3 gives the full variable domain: DTGVSQNPRHKITKRGQNVTFRCDPISEHNRLYWYRQTLGQGPEFLTYFQNEAQLEKSRLLSDRFSAERPKGSFSTLEIQRTEQGDSAMYLCASSKSGVDRETQYFGPGTRLLVL.